This entry lists 12 T cell receptor beta chains sequenced from one sample in a study of T cell changes during pregnancy in multiple sclerosis. Profiled with immunoSEQ multiplex PCR; TCRdb holds only in-frame clones, not every one. The repertoire consists of 25,000 to 40,000 clones, with about nine tenths occurring once and the leading ten covering about 3.9%. The sample was CD8+ T cells from peripheral blood mononuclear cells, taken in the second trimester of pregnancy. The receptors come from a female donor in good health, enrolled as a control in a pregnancy study.

The genes are TRBV9 and TRBJ2-3; TRBD2 is a possible D gene (6 bases). Germline loops: CDR1 SGDLS, CDR2 YYNGEE. V was shortened by 4 bases and J by 2 bases, with 17 bases between the two germline ends. CDR3 length equals 16 residues. In DNA, the CDR3 is TGTGCCAGCAGCCTCAGCCGACTAGGCCCCACAGATACGCAGTATTTT. Translation: CASSLSRLGPTDTQYF.

On this clone itself: Its ends do not fully match the called genes, so a read error is possible. CDR3 sequence reads: CASSYSGGTLFIF. CDR3 coding DNA: TGTGCCAGCAGCTACTCGGGGGGCACCCTCTTCATATTC. J is TRBJ1-2 and V is TRBV5-5, with D perhaps matching TRBD1 (6 bases). The CDR3 consists of 13 residues. The germline CDR1 and CDR2 sequences are SGHKS and YYEKEE (reference sequence).

This chain links TRBV19 with TRBJ2-1; maybe TRBD1 (6 bases). Germline-derived CDR1 and CDR2 are LNHDA and SQIVND (reference sequence). This CDR3 is built from 16 residues. The ends were cut back, 3 bases at V and 5 bases at J, with 17 bases in the middle. The CDR3 region is CASSMTRGANNNEQFF. CDR3 sequence (DNA): TGTGCCAGTAGTATGACCAGGGGCGCCAACAACAATGAGCAGTTCTTC.

The chain combines TRBV9 with TRBJ2-5, with TRBD1 matching 11 bases. Near its end, the DNA agrees better with TRBJ2-7, so the J call may be wrong. CDR1 is SGDLS and CDR2 is YYNGEE in the germline V gene. The CDR3 length is 15 residues. The CDR3 DNA follows: TGTGCCAGCAGCGCAACCGGGACAGGGGGTGACGAGCAGTACTTC. Amino acids: CASSATGTGGDEQYF.

This chain uses TRBV18 with TRBJ2-3; 8 bases line up with TRBD1. The germline CDR1 and CDR2 sequences are KGHSH and LQKENI. The junction had 13 bases not matched to a gene; V was cut back by 5 bases and J by 0 bases. The CDR3 loop spans 18 amino acids. The CDR3 region has the DNA TGTGCCAGCTCATATGACAGGGGCCCCGGTTCTAGCACAGATACGCAGTATTTT. Protein: CASSYDRGPGSSTDTQYF.

V and J are TRBV7-3 and TRBJ2-3; the match to TRBD2 covers 10 bases. The ends lost 4 bases at V and 1 base at J; junction bases unmatched: 8. The CDR3 has 17 residues. CDR1 SGHTA and CDR2 FQGTGA come from the germline V gene. The chain's CDR3 is CASSYQAGTSGTDTQYF. The DNA of the CDR3 is TGTGCCAGCAGCTACCAAGCCGGGACTAGCGGCACAGATACGCAGTATTTT.

This clone has only one observation. This chain uses TRBV5-6 with TRBJ1-2, with D perhaps TRBD1 (5 bases). Germline V gene data show CDR1 as SGHDT and CDR2 as YYEEEE. V lost 10 bases and J lost 2, with 15 bases in between. CDR3 length: 13 residues. DNA of the CDR3: TGTGCCGGCACGCAACAGGAAAACTATGGCTACACCTTC. Translated, it gives CAGTQQENYGYTF. The variable domain in full, with the rest retrieved from reference TRBV5-6 and TRBJ1-2, is DAGVTQSPTHLIKTRGQQVTLRCSPKSGHDTVSWYQQALGQGPQFIFQYYEEEERQRGNFPDRFSGHQFPNYSSELNVNALLLGDSALYLCAGTQQENYGYTFGSGTRLTVV.

This chain joins TRBV6-5 and TRBJ1-2; 8 positions agree with TRBD1. Germline V lookup: CDR1 MNHEY, CDR2 SVGAGI. The CDR3 contains 12 residues. The V segment lost 7 bases and the J segment 6 bases; nucleotides outside the gene matches: 4. CDR3 region: CASTTGAHGYTF. The CDR3 DNA follows: TGTGCCAGCACGACAGGGGCTCATGGCTACACCTTC.

A single count supports this clone. The chain carries TRBV2 and TRBJ2-2, with a possible D match to TRBD2 (6 bases). The CDR3 extends over 17 amino acids. Trimming removed 4 bases from V and 3 bases from J, with 18 bases in between. Germline CDR1 and CDR2: SNHLY and FYNNEI. The CDR3 coding sequence is TGTGCCAGCAGTGGGGACTCTATGATCATATACACCGGGGAGCTGTTTTTT. Its protein product is CASSGDSMIIYTGELFF. The full variable domain, completed using reference TRBV2 and TRBJ2-2, is EPEVTQTPSHQVTQMGQEVILRCVPISNHLYFYWYRQILGQKVEFLVSFYNNEISEKSEIFDDQFSVERPDGSNFTLKIRSTKLEDSAMYFCASSGDSMIIYTGELFFGEGSRLTVL.

This chain links TRBV13 with TRBJ2-1; 13 bases align to TRBD2. CDR3 length: 17 amino acids. V lost 0 bases, J lost 4 bases, and 3 bases stayed unmatched. Germline assignment: CDR1 PRHDT and CDR2 FYEKMQ (reference sequence). The CDR3 DNA is TGTGCCAGCAGCTTAGGGACTAGCGGGGGGCCGTACAATGAGCAGTTCTTC. Its protein product is CASSLGTSGGPYNEQFF.

This chain uses TRBV4-1 with TRBJ2-7; 7 positions agree with TRBD1. CDR1 is MGHRA, CDR2 YSYEKL, per germline. The CDR3 is 15 amino acids. V dropped 4 bases and J dropped 2; count of bases not matched to a gene: 8. CDR3 nucleotide sequence: TGCGCCAGCAGCCTAACCGGACAGGCGACCTACGAGCAGTACTTC. Translated, it gives CASSLTGQATYEQYF.

This clone showed up just a few times. This chain connects TRBV21-1 to TRBJ2-3; TRBD2 reflects the table's D call only, with no check against the DNA. TRBV21-1 is deemed a pseudogene. The CDR3 is made up of 17 amino acids. Here the CDR3 reads CASSRYRRLATTDTQYF. The CDR3, as DNA: TGTGCCAGCAGCCGTTATCGGAGACTAGCAACAACAGATACGCAGTATTTT.